This T cell receptor (beta chain) was identified during a study of regulatory T cells in long-lasting Graves disease. General observations from the study: There was favoring of TRBV28, TRBJ1-2 and TRBJ2-5 in persistent disease.

Through Arm-PCR of CDR3 regions and iRepertoire HTBI primers, TCR beta libraries were built. Each CDR3 protein is one row after TCRdb ran MiXCR on the multiplex PCR reads. The table lists 420,000 or so distinct CDR3 sequences, 23% of them singletons. Time point specified: persistent/refractory GD, antithyroid drugs over 5 years with positive TRAb. PBMCs provided the RNA from which the TCR library was made. Patients met American Thyroid Association criteria for Graves' disease. This clonotype was seen ten or more times. Its matching antigen is unknown. Germline V gene lookup returns CDR1 SNHLY and CDR2 FYNNEI. The CDR3 length is 16 residues. Losses at the gene ends were 2 bases for V and 2 bases for J; bases not matched to a gene: 7.

J is TRBJ2-5 and V is TRBV2, with 8 bases fitting TRBD2. This TCR was sampled from a female donor with Graves disease. The input for sequencing was peripheral blood mononuclear cells (PBMCs), taken when the disease was refractory, from a patient treated with antithyroid drugs. The CDR3 region is CASSESRLANQETQYF. The CDR3 DNA follows: TGTGCCAGCAGTGAATCTAGACTAGCGAATCAAGAGACCCAGTACTTC.